The present TCR beta chain was sequenced within a study of Graves' ophthalmopathy and Graves' hyperthyroidism. This CDR3 comprises 16 residues. Germline assignment: CDR1 MGHDK and CDR2 SYGVNS. The PBMCs were taken from 10 ml of fresh peripheral blood. Amplified material comprised TCR beta CDR3 regions derived from RNA transcripts. The first-round RT-PCR employed HTBI primers together with the Qiagen OneStep RT-PCR kit. A multiplex PCR was then performed as the second round. TCRdb re-called the multiplex PCR reads with MiXCR, one entry per CDR3 protein. The sample holds approximately 700,000 distinct CDR3 sequences, 35% to 50% seen once. On this clonotype: A read error may be the cause here, since a much bigger clone is one base away.

V is TRBV25-1 and J is TRBJ2-3, with a weak D call TRBD1 (5 bases). This receptor was obtained from an adult man with Graves' ophthalmopathy. Material: peripheral blood. The CDR3 region has the DNA TGTGCCAGCAGTGAGGAAAGGGGCCATAGCACAGGTACGCAGTATTTT. Protein product: CASSEERGHSTGTQYF.